Listed below are T cell receptor beta chains from one sample, sequenced in a study of blood T cells in healthy people across ages. TCRdb analysed the 5' RACE reads with MiXCR anew, one entry per CDR3 protein. The repertoire holds about 1.8 million distinct CDR3 sequences, with roughly 52% as singletons. Sequenced: blood. The receptors were gathered from a woman aged 40-49 years in good health. CDR3s leave out the opening cysteine and the closing phenylalanine or tryptophan. Expanded clones get a size class; other rows say once, few or many, or leave the size out.

V gene: TRBV6-2/TRBV6-3; clone size: .; CDR3 length: 14; J gene: TRBJ2-5; CDR3 protein: ASSPGLAGSIETQY
V gene: TRBV18; clone size: .; CDR3 length: 13; J gene: TRBJ2-4; CDR3 protein: ASSPEGGTKNIQY
V gene: TRBV12-3/TRBV12-4; clone size: .; CDR3 length: 11; J gene: TRBJ2-3; CDR3 protein: ASKKGVTDTQY
V gene: TRBV29-1; clone size: .; CDR3 length: 9; J gene: TRBJ2-1; CDR3 protein: SVGLVNEQF
V gene: TRBV4-3; clone size: few; CDR3 length: 14; J gene: TRBJ2-5; CDR3 protein: ASSQDQRDSHRAQY
V gene: TRBV9; clone size: few; CDR3 length: 14; J gene: TRBJ2-6; CDR3 protein: ASTPTGITGANVLT
V gene: TRBV5-1; clone size: few; CDR3 length: 12; J gene: TRBJ2-5; CDR3 protein: ASSGSPVEETQY
V gene: TRBV5-1; clone size: few; CDR3 length: 12; J gene: TRBJ2-5; CDR3 protein: ASSLGAPNTAQY
V gene: TRBV2; clone size: few; CDR3 length: 10; J gene: TRBJ2-7; CDR3 protein: ARGDSGYEQY
V gene: TRBV20-1; clone size: .; CDR3 length: 12; J gene: TRBJ1-5; CDR3 protein: SASPGQGRQLQH
V gene: TRBV6-1; clone size: .; CDR3 length: 16; J gene: .; CDR3 protein: ASSTIAFERGDKNIQY
V gene: TRBV4-2; clone size: few; CDR3 length: 12; J gene: .; CDR3 protein: ASSHLQGNNEQY
V gene: TRBV20-1; clone size: few; CDR3 length: 11; J gene: TRBJ2-7; CDR3 protein: SKTGTGAYEQY
V gene: TRBV6-2/TRBV6-3; clone size: .; CDR3 length: 12; J gene: TRBJ1-5; CDR3 protein: ASSYPNSNQPQH
V gene: TRBV28; clone size: few; CDR3 length: 13; J gene: TRBJ2-7; CDR3 protein: ASSLYRPGSYEQY
V gene: TRBV5-1; clone size: .; CDR3 length: 13; J gene: TRBJ2-7; CDR3 protein: ASSRDRAVSYEQY
V gene: TRBV5-1; clone size: .; CDR3 length: 14; J gene: TRBJ1-1; CDR3 protein: ASSLVTGAMNTEAF
V gene: TRBV6-5; clone size: .; CDR3 length: 13; J gene: TRBJ2-1; CDR3 protein: ASSSKLAEYNEQF
V gene: TRBV14; clone size: .; CDR3 length: 13; J gene: TRBJ2-2; CDR3 protein: ASSQGQGPPGELF
V gene: TRBV20-1; clone size: .; CDR3 length: 12; J gene: TRBJ2-3; CDR3 protein: SARDPGSADTQY
V gene: TRBV7-2; clone size: few; CDR3 length: 12; J gene: TRBJ2-5; CDR3 protein: ASSLKGELETQY
V gene: TRBV28; clone size: .; CDR3 length: 17; J gene: TRBJ2-5; CDR3 protein: ASSPPTRTSGGAPETQY
V gene: TRBV5-1; clone size: few; CDR3 length: 13; J gene: TRBJ2-7; CDR3 protein: ASSLSGQGISEQY
V gene: TRBV11-2; clone size: .; CDR3 length: 10; J gene: TRBJ1-2; CDR3 protein: ASSQTGAGYT
V gene: TRBV20-1; clone size: .; CDR3 length: 12; J gene: TRBJ1-4; CDR3 protein: SAQGGGPNEKLF
V gene: TRBV28; clone size: few; CDR3 length: 12; J gene: TRBJ2-7; CDR3 protein: ASREITPPYEQY
V gene: TRBV29-1; clone size: once; CDR3 length: 12; J gene: TRBJ2-3; CDR3 protein: SAQAGGPTDTQY
V gene: TRBV21-1; clone size: .; CDR3 length: 12; J gene: TRBJ2-4; CDR3 protein: ASSKEGGENIQY
V gene: TRBV24-1; clone size: .; CDR3 length: 12; J gene: TRBJ2-5; CDR3 protein: GTSDPGVQETQY
V gene: TRBV29-1; clone size: few; CDR3 length: 12; J gene: .; CDR3 protein: SVELDINFGEQY
V gene: TRBV20-1; clone size: .; CDR3 length: 13; J gene: TRBJ1-5; CDR3 protein: GAFDPGGDNQPQH
V gene: TRBV4-1; clone size: .; CDR3 length: 13; J gene: TRBJ1-6; CDR3 protein: ASSQVGTGNSPLH
V gene: TRBV5-1; clone size: .; CDR3 length: 15; J gene: TRBJ2-3; CDR3 protein: ASNLGPAYSSTDTQY
V gene: TRBV6-2/TRBV6-3; clone size: .; CDR3 length: 12; J gene: TRBJ2-5; CDR3 protein: ASSYILPATGQY
V gene: TRBV18; clone size: few; CDR3 length: 12; J gene: TRBJ2-3; CDR3 protein: ASSWDSLTDTQY
V gene: TRBV7-9; clone size: few; CDR3 length: 12; J gene: TRBJ2-7; CDR3 protein: ASSLGRGRTEQY
V gene: TRBV2; clone size: .; CDR3 length: 12; J gene: TRBJ1-2; CDR3 protein: ASRTGTVNYGYT
V gene: TRBV5-1; clone size: .; CDR3 length: 13; J gene: TRBJ2-5; CDR3 protein: ASSLGPGQDCGQY
V gene: TRBV2; clone size: .; CDR3 length: 9; J gene: TRBJ1-4; CDR3 protein: ASSGDIKLF